The T cell receptor (beta chain) under discussion was sequenced for a study of CD8+CD57+ T cells in acquired aplastic anemia. Study-wide background: The mean DNA yield obtained from sorted CD4+ and CD8+ cells came to 3 to 3.5 ug. Findings of the study overall: Twenty-nine sequences, all CD8+ CDR3, were shared between patients and controls.

Genomic DNA was employed as the template in profiling TCR beta VDJ and CDR3. TCRdb re-derived calls from the reads in MiXCR, one entry per CDR3 protein. The sample carries some 42,000 distinct CDR3 sequences, 65% to 70% recorded once. This clonotype came up many times. What it binds is unknown. Trimming removed 10 bases at V and 0 bases at J, with 10 bases between. Germline lookup yields CDR1 MNHEY and CDR2 SVGAGI. CDR3 size: 13 residues. Material: sorted CD4+, CD8+, or CD8+CD57+ T cells (not recorded which) from PBMCs. This TCR was recovered from a human donor in good health, serving as a control. V is TRBV6-5 and J is TRBJ1-3; the D is unclear. The CDR3 sequence: CATGPNSGNTIYF. The CDR3, as DNA: TGTGCCACCGGACCCAACTCTGGAAACACCATATATTTT.